The rows below give T cell receptor beta chains drawn from one sample of a study of OX40 agonist ivuxolimab in advanced cancers. Clones were read by immunoSEQ multiplex PCR, and TCRdb kept only the in-frame ones, dropping some. The sample gives about 71,000 clones, about 89% of which show up once; 2% to 2.5% is in the top ten. Sequences were derived from CD4+ or CD8+ T cells sorted from blood, sampled in a trial of the OX40 agonist ivuxolimab. Receptors originate from an adult with an advanced solid tumor such as melanoma, head and neck, liver or kidney cancer. Both conserved end residues are part of each CDR3. D genes are given only for firm matches. Rows give clone size only sometimes, using once, few, many, or a class for an expanded clone.

v_gene: TRBV6-5; d_gene: -; j_gene: TRBJ1-2; abundance: -; CDR3aa: CASSYAAGGYGYTF; CDR3nt: TGTGCCAGCAGTTACGCGGCTGGGGGCTATGGCTACACCTTC
v_gene: TRBV4-1; d_gene: -; j_gene: TRBJ2-7; abundance: -; CDR3aa: CASSLGVGIYEQYF; CDR3nt: TGCGCCAGCAGCCTGGGAGTAGGTATCTACGAGCAGTACTTC
v_gene: TRBV18; d_gene: -; j_gene: TRBJ1-2; abundance: -; CDR3aa: CASSPGLNYGYTF; CDR3nt: TGTGCCAGCTCACCTGGACTGAACTATGGCTACACCTTC
v_gene: TRBV28; d_gene: -; j_gene: TRBJ2-3; abundance: -; CDR3aa: CASTPLGVGTDTQYF; CDR3nt: TGTGCCAGCACTCCTTTGGGCGTCGGCACAGATACGCAGTATTTT
v_gene: TRBV28; d_gene: -; j_gene: TRBJ2-1; abundance: -; CDR3aa: CASSPPAGTGPNNEQFF; CDR3nt: TGTGCCAGCAGTCCACCCGCCGGGACTGGACCGAACAATGAGCAGTTCTTC
v_gene: TRBV4-2; d_gene: TRBD1; j_gene: TRBJ2-6; abundance: -; CDR3aa: CASSQEIGQAGANVLTF; CDR3nt: TGTGCCAGCAGCCAGGAAATCGGACAGGCTGGGGCCAACGTCCTGACTTTC
v_gene: TRBV7-9; d_gene: -; j_gene: TRBJ2-7; abundance: -; CDR3aa: CASSTATGHEQYF; CDR3nt: TGTGCCAGCAGCACCGCCACGGGGCACGAGCAGTACTTC
v_gene: TRBV11-3; d_gene: TRBD1; j_gene: TRBJ2-2; abundance: -; CDR3aa: CASAPQGALIGELFF; CDR3nt: TGTGCCAGCGCTCCCCAGGGGGCGCTTATCGGGGAGCTGTTTTTT
v_gene: TRBV29-1; d_gene: TRBD1; j_gene: TRBJ2-1; abundance: -; CDR3aa: CSALKGPGQGMNEQFF; CDR3nt: TGCAGCGCCCTAAAGGGCCCTGGACAGGGTATGAATGAGCAGTTCTTC
v_gene: TRBV6-1; d_gene: TRBD1; j_gene: TRBJ1-1; abundance: -; CDR3aa: CASVTGQVVTEAFF; CDR3nt: TGTGCCAGCGTGACGGGACAGGTCGTAACTGAAGCTTTCTTT
v_gene: TRBV2; d_gene: -; j_gene: TRBJ1-4; abundance: -; CDR3aa: CASSERIGWKANEKLFF; CDR3nt: TGTGCCAGCAGTGAACGGATAGGATGGAAGGCTAATGAAAAACTGTTTTTT
v_gene: TRBV7-3; d_gene: TRBD2; j_gene: TRBJ2-1; abundance: -; CDR3aa: CASSLNLAGAGNEQFF; CDR3nt: TGTGCCAGCAGCTTAAACCTAGCGGGAGCAGGGAATGAGCAGTTCTTC
v_gene: TRBV10-3; d_gene: TRBD2; j_gene: TRBJ2-5; abundance: once; CDR3aa: CAIRTSGGVETQYF; CDR3nt: TGTGCCATCCGGACTAGCGGGGGGGTTGAGACCCAGTACTTC
v_gene: TRBV28; d_gene: -; j_gene: TRBJ1-2; abundance: -; CDR3aa: CASSLPRSGYTF; CDR3nt: TGTGCCAGCAGCCTACCGCGGAGTGGCTACACCTTC
v_gene: TRBV5-1; d_gene: TRBD2; j_gene: TRBJ2-3; abundance: few; CDR3aa: CASTGLAGGTDTQYF; CDR3nt: TGCGCCAGCACGGGACTAGCGGGAGGAACAGATACGCAGTATTTT
v_gene: TRBV21-1; d_gene: -; j_gene: TRBJ1-2; abundance: -; CDR3aa: CASSKVGPKDYGYTF; CDR3nt: TGTGCCAGCAGCAAAGTGGGGCCAAAGGACTATGGCTACACCTTC
v_gene: TRBV2; d_gene: -; j_gene: TRBJ2-1; abundance: -; CDR3aa: CASSGDRYNEQFF; CDR3nt: TGTGCCAGCAGTGGAGACAGGTACAATGAGCAGTTCTTC
v_gene: TRBV5-1; d_gene: -; j_gene: TRBJ2-7; abundance: -; CDR3aa: CASSLGTRDEQYF; CDR3nt: TGCGCCAGCAGCTTGGGGACGCGGGACGAGCAGTACTTC
v_gene: TRBV5-1; d_gene: TRBD2; j_gene: TRBJ2-5; abundance: few; CDR3aa: CASSLAPSGISQETQYF; CDR3nt: TGCGCCAGCAGCTTGGCCCCTAGCGGGATATCCCAAGAGACCCAGTACTTC
v_gene: TRBV5-4; d_gene: -; j_gene: TRBJ1-6; abundance: once; CDR3aa: CASSLESGSPLHF; CDR3nt: TGTGCCAGCAGCTTGGAATCGGGTTCACCCCTCCACTTT
v_gene: TRBV7-2; d_gene: -; j_gene: TRBJ1-5; abundance: -; CDR3aa: CASSFLPDQPQHF; CDR3nt: TGTGCCAGCAGCTTCTTACCCGATCAGCCCCAGCATTTT
v_gene: TRBV7-8; d_gene: -; j_gene: TRBJ2-1; abundance: -; CDR3aa: CASSYEGYHNEQFF; CDR3nt: TGTGCCAGCAGCTACGAGGGTTATCATAATGAGCAGTTCTTC
v_gene: TRBV5-1; d_gene: -; j_gene: TRBJ2-2; abundance: -; CDR3aa: CASSLGGANTGELFF; CDR3nt: TGCGCCAGCAGCTTAGGAGGGGCGAACACCGGGGAGCTGTTTTTT
v_gene: TRBV5-1; d_gene: -; j_gene: TRBJ2-5; abundance: -; CDR3aa: CASSLGGSRVQETQYF; CDR3nt: TGCGCCAGCAGCTTGGGGGGCTCCCGGGTTCAAGAGACCCAGTACTTC
v_gene: TRBV28; d_gene: -; j_gene: TRBJ1-5; abundance: -; CDR3aa: CASLRSNQPQHF; CDR3nt: TGTGCCAGCCTCAGGAGCAATCAGCCCCAGCATTTT
v_gene: TRBV28; d_gene: -; j_gene: TRBJ2-7; abundance: few; CDR3aa: CASSSPGLYEQYF; CDR3nt: TGTGCCAGCAGTTCCCCAGGGCTCTACGAGCAGTACTTC
v_gene: TRBV10-3; d_gene: TRBD2; j_gene: TRBJ2-1; abundance: -; CDR3aa: CAITREGIYNEQFF; CDR3nt: TGTGCCATCACTAGGGAGGGGATCTACAATGAGCAGTTCTTC
v_gene: TRBV6-1; d_gene: TRBD1; j_gene: TRBJ1-2; abundance: -; CDR3aa: CASSDGGQGGDYGYTF; CDR3nt: TGTGCCAGCAGTGATGGGGGACAGGGAGGGGACTATGGCTACACCTTC
v_gene: TRBV9; d_gene: TRBD1; j_gene: TRBJ1-2; abundance: once; CDR3aa: CASSVTGGWYGYTF; CDR3nt: TGTGCCAGCAGCGTTACAGGGGGCTGGTATGGCTACACCTTC
v_gene: TRBV4-2; d_gene: -; j_gene: TRBJ2-3; abundance: -; CDR3aa: CASSVGLSDTQYF; CDR3nt: TGTGCCAGCAGCGTTGGACTTTCGGATACGCAGTATTTT
v_gene: TRBV11-2; d_gene: TRBD1; j_gene: TRBJ1-2; abundance: -; CDR3aa: CASSSPEGTGAAYGYTF; CDR3nt: TGTGCCAGCAGCTCACCTGAAGGGACAGGGGCCGCCTATGGCTACACCTTC
v_gene: TRBV5-1; d_gene: -; j_gene: TRBJ1-1; abundance: -; CDR3aa: CASTFGAGANTEAFF; CDR3nt: TGCGCCAGCACCTTTGGAGCAGGGGCAAACACTGAAGCTTTCTTT
v_gene: TRBV10-3; d_gene: -; j_gene: TRBJ2-4; abundance: -; CDR3aa: CAIPSEHIQYF; CDR3nt: TGTGCCATACCCAGCGAGCACATTCAGTACTTC
v_gene: TRBV2; d_gene: -; j_gene: TRBJ1-5; abundance: once; CDR3aa: CASSVGRVSNQPQHF; CDR3nt: TGTGCCAGCAGTGTAGGGAGGGTAAGCAATCAGCCCCAGCATTTT
v_gene: TRBV27; d_gene: -; j_gene: TRBJ2-1; abundance: -; CDR3aa: CASSSPAEGQFF; CDR3nt: TGTGCCAGCAGTTCGCCCGCGGAGGGGCAGTTCTTC
v_gene: TRBV27; d_gene: TRBD2; j_gene: TRBJ2-3; abundance: once; CDR3aa: CASSMGLAGTDTQYF; CDR3nt: TGTGCCAGCAGTATGGGACTAGCAGGAACAGATACGCAGTATTTT
v_gene: TRBV4-1; d_gene: -; j_gene: TRBJ1-5; abundance: -; CDR3aa: CASSLDSNQPQHF; CDR3nt: TGCGCCAGCAGCCTGGATAGCAATCAGCCCCAGCATTTT
v_gene: TRBV19; d_gene: -; j_gene: TRBJ1-6; abundance: few; CDR3aa: CASTLKGGGHQENSPLHF; CDR3nt: TGTGCCAGTACCCTCAAGGGGGGTGGGCATCAGGAAAATTCACCCCTCCACTTT
v_gene: TRBV6-1; d_gene: -; j_gene: TRBJ1-5; abundance: -; CDR3aa: CATEVSPYQPQHF; CDR3nt: TGTGCCACTGAGGTGTCTCCCTATCAGCCCCAGCATTTT
v_gene: TRBV6-1; d_gene: -; j_gene: TRBJ2-7; abundance: -; CDR3aa: CASKSRAIRYEQYF; CDR3nt: TGTGCCAGCAAGTCAAGGGCGATAAGATACGAGCAGTACTTC
v_gene: TRBV4-1; d_gene: -; j_gene: TRBJ2-7; abundance: -; CDR3aa: CASSQGGSYEQYF; CDR3nt: TGCGCCAGCAGCCAAGGGGGAAGTTACGAGCAGTACTTC